The rows below give T cell receptor beta chains drawn from one sample of a study of blood T cell repertoires in COVID-19. This table comes from immunoSEQ multiplex PCR, and its TCRdb copy is limited to in-frame clones, with some not included. The table lists about 300,000 clones, 85% of them singletons, with 2% to 3% in the top ten. The sample taken for sequencing was PBMCs or T cells enriched from blood (not recorded which). All receptors come from a woman in her 50s who had recovered from COVID-19. CDR3s leave out the opening cysteine and the closing phenylalanine or tryptophan.

TRBV6-5	TRBJ1-1	ASSYEVAGTEAF
TRBV5-5	TRBJ2-5	ASSGLAETQY
TRBV20-1	TRBJ1-1	SARARTEAF
TRBV19	TRBJ1-1	ASRTGGMNTEAF
TRBV19	TRBJ1-2	ASSGILTGTYSYYGYT
TRBV4-1	TRBJ1-5	ASSLGPQESNQPQH
TRBV5-1	TRBJ2-3	ASSLVRGLTDTQY
TRBV29-1	TRBJ1-1	SVVGTGGTEAF
TRBV15	TRBJ1-1	ATSRDPDTEAF
TRBV19	TRBJ1-5	ASSMLEYGNQPQH